Presented here are 10 T cell receptor beta chains from one specimen sequenced in a study of shared clonotypes between healthy human individuals. Here immunoSEQ multiplex PCR was the method, and the copy in TCRdb shows in-frame clones only, minus some. This table has some 2,500,000 clones, roughly 90% appearing once. Specimen: naive CD4+ T cells from PBMCs. The subset was: CD45RA+ positively selected. These receptors came from a man aged 18 to 29 in good health. Some clones in this sample may be carry-over from other donors' samples.

This rearrangement joins TRBV5-1 to TRBJ2-2, with TRBD2 identical over 11 bases. The CDR3 consists of 17 residues. Per germline, CDR1 SGHRS and CDR2 YFSETQ. J gave up 0 bases and V 2 bases, and 3 bases lay outside the gene matches. The CDR3 region is CASSFLAGGTNTGELFF. CDR3 nucleotide sequence: TGCGCCAGCAGCTTCCTAGCGGGAGGTACGAACACCGGGGAGCTGTTTTTT.

The J gene is TRBJ2-1, the V gene TRBV5-1; a possible D gene is TRBD2 (5 bases). Germline V gives CDR1 SGHRS, CDR2 YFSETQ. Trimming shortened V by 2 bases and J by 2 bases, and 14 bases separated the two germline ends. CDR3 length: 16 amino acids. The CDR3 is CASSFGSGKTYNEQFF. DNA of the CDR3: TGCGCCAGCAGCTTCGGGTCGGGAAAAACCTACAATGAGCAGTTCTTC.

This clone was detected only once. V usage is TRBV5-1 and J usage is TRBJ2-5, with 14 bases aligning to TRBD2. CDR3 length: 17 amino acids. The germline V gene encodes CDR1 SGHRS and CDR2 YFSETQ. Unmatched junction bases numbered 5, after V lost 0 bases and J lost 4 bases. CDR3 in amino acids: CASSLAGGLAGVETQYF. In DNA form, the CDR3 reads TGCGCCAGCAGCTTGGCCGGGGGACTAGCGGGAGTAGAGACCCAGTACTTC. Together with reference TRBV5-1 and TRBJ2-5, the CDR3 gives the full variable domain: KAGVTQTPRYLIKTRGQQVTLSCSPISGHRSVSWYQQTPGQGLQFLFEYFSETQRNKGNFPGRFSGRQFSNSRSEMNVSTLELGDSALYLCASSLAGGLAGVETQYFGPGTRLLVL.

The V gene is TRBV7-7, the J gene TRBJ2-5; D may be TRBD1 or TRBD2 (6 bases each). With 4 bases removed from V and 5 bases from J, the gap between germline ends came to 11 bases. Looked up from germline, CDR1 is SSHAT and CDR2 is FNYEAQ (reference sequence). This CDR3 region has 13 residues. The CDR3 region has the DNA TGTGCCAGCAGCTACAGGGCGGGGGAGACCCAGTACTTC. It translates to CASSYRAGETQYF.

V is TRBV6-5 and J is TRBJ1-6, with D unclear. Germline V gene sequence: CDR1 MNHEY, CDR2 SVGAGI. The length of the CDR3 is 15 residues. The V gene lost 0 bases and the J gene lost 10 bases, with 13 bases spanning the gap. This CDR3 is CASSYSGYQLSPLHF. CDR3 DNA sequence: TGTGCCAGCAGTTACTCGGGCTACCAACTATCACCCCTCCACTTT.

This chain joins TRBV7-3 and TRBJ2-3; D is unclear. Trimming took 1 base from V and 1 from J, leaving 6 bases between them. Per germline, CDR1 SGHTA and CDR2 FQGTGA. This CDR3 is built from 14 residues. As DNA, the CDR3 is TGTGCCAGCAGCTTAAGGGATGGCACAGATACGCAGTATTTT. This gives the protein CASSLRDGTDTQYF. Drawing the rest from reference TRBV7-3 and TRBJ2-3, the complete variable domain is GAGVSQTPSNKVTEKGKYVELRCDPISGHTALYWYRQSLGQGPEFLIYFQGTGAADDSGLPNDRFFAVRPEGSVSTLKIQRTERGDSAVYLCASSLRDGTDTQYFGPGTRLTVL.

This clone was found once. The chain joins TRBV15 to TRBJ2-1; D call uncertain. The CDR3 runs to 16 residues. V lost 0 bases and J 3 bases, leaving 12 bases between the germline ends. Germline V gene sequence: CDR1 LNHNV, CDR2 YYDKDF (reference sequence). The chain's CDR3 is CATSRDQVNIYNEQFF. CDR3 nucleotide sequence: TGTGCCACCAGCAGAGATCAAGTTAACATCTACAATGAGCAGTTCTTC.

The chain is built from TRBV6-6 and TRBJ2-7; 7 bases line up with TRBD1. This CDR3 has 13 amino acids. Germline CDR1 reads MNHNY; CDR2 reads SVGAGI (reference sequence). V shed 5 bases, J shed 2 bases, and the junction held 3 bases outside the gene matches. The CDR3 DNA follows: TGTGCCAGCAGTAACAGGGGAACCTACGAGCAGTACTTC. Translated: CASSNRGTYEQYF.

V usage is TRBV2 and J usage is TRBJ2-5; D may match TRBD1 or TRBD2 (6 bases each). The CDR3 totals 13 residues. V lost 7 bases and J lost 3, with 12 bases in between. Per the germline V gene, CDR1 is SNHLY and CDR2 is FYNNEI. The CDR3: CASNREVEETQYF. The CDR3 bases are TGTGCCAGCAACAGGGAGGTAGAAGAGACCCAGTACTTC.

The J gene is TRBJ2-7, the V gene TRBV28, with D perhaps assigned TRBD1 or TRBD2 (5 bases each). Germline V CDR1 and CDR2: MDHEN, SYDVKM. The CDR3 sequence is 13 residues long. The V end was cut by 10 bases, the J end by 2 bases, with 15 bases between. The CDR3 spells CAMARRDPYEQYF. The CDR3, as DNA: TGTGCCATGGCTCGACGGGACCCCTACGAGCAGTACTTC.